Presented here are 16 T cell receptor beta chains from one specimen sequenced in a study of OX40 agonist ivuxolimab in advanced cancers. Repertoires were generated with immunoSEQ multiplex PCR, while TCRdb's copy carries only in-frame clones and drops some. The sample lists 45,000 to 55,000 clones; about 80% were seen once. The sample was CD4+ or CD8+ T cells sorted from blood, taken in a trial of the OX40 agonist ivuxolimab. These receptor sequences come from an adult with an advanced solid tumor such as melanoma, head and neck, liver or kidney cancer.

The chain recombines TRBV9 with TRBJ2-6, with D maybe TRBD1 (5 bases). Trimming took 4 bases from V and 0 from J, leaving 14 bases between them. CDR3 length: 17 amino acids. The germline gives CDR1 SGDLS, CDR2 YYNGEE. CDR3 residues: CASSPTEGVSGANVLTF. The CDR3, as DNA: TGTGCCAGCAGCCCAACCGAAGGGGTCTCTGGGGCCAACGTCCTGACTTTC.

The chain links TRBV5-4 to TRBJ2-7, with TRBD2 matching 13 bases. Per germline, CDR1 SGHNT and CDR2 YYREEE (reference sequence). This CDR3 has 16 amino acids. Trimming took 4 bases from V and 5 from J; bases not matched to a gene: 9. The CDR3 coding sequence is TGTGCCAGCAGCCCCAGGACTAGCGGGAGTCCCCACGAGCAGTACTTC. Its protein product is CASSPRTSGSPHEQYF.

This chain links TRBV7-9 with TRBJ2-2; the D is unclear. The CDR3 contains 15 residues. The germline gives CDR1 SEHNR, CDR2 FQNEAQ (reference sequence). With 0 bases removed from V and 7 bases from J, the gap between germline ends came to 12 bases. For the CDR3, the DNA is TGTGCCAGCAGCTTAGCGGACGGGCTGGGCGGGGAGCTGTTTTTT. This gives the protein CASSLADGLGGELFF.

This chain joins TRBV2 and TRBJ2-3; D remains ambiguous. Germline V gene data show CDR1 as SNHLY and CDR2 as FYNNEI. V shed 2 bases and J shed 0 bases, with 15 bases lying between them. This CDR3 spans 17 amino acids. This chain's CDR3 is CASSEPGEDPSTDTQYF. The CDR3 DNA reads TGTGCCAGCAGTGAACCGGGCGAGGACCCTAGCACAGATACGCAGTATTTT. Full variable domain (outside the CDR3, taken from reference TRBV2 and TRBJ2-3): EPEVTQTPSHQVTQMGQEVILRCVPISNHLYFYWYRQILGQKVEFLVSFYNNEISEKSEIFDDQFSVERPDGSNFTLKIRSTKLEDSAMYFCASSEPGEDPSTDTQYFGPGTRLTVL.

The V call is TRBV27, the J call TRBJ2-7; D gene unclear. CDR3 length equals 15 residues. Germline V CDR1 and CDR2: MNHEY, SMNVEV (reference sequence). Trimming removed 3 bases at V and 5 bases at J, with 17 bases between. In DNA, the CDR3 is TGTGCCAGCAGTTTTAGCCGCGATGCATTCGACGAGCAGTACTTC. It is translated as CASSFSRDAFDEQYF.

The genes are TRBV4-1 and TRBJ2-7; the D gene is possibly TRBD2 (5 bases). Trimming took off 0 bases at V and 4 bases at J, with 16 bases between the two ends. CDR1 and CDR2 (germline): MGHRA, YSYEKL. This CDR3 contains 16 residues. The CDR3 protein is CASSQEVSNGGYEQYF. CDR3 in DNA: TGCGCCAGCAGCCAAGAGGTTTCAAACGGAGGATACGAGCAGTACTTC.

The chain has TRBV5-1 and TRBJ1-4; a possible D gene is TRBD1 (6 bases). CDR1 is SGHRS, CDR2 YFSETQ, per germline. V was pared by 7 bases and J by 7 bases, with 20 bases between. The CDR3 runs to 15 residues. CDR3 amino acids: CASSPRGGVGEKLFF. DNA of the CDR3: TGCGCCAGCTCCCCAAGAGGGGGAGTAGGTGAAAAACTGTTTTTT.

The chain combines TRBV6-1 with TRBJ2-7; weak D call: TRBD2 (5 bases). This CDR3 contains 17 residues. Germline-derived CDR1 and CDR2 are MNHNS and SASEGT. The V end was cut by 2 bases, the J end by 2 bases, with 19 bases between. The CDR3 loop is CASSELTRVVSPYEQYF. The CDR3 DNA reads TGTGCCAGCAGTGAATTAACGCGGGTTGTCTCCCCCTACGAGCAGTACTTC.

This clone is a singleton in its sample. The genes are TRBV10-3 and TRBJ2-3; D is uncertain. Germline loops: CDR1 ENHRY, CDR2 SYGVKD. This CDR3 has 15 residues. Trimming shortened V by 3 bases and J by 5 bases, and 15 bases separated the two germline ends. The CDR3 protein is CAISDGGEVGDTQYF. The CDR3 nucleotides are TGTGCCATCAGTGATGGCGGCGAGGTAGGAGATACGCAGTATTTT.

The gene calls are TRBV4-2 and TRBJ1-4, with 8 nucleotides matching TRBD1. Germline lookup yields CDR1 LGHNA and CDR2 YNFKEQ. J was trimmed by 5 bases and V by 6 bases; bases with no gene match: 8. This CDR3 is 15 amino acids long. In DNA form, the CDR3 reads TGTGCCAGCAGGGCAGGGGGCGAGGGAAATGAAAAACTGTTTTTT. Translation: CASRAGGEGNEKLFF.

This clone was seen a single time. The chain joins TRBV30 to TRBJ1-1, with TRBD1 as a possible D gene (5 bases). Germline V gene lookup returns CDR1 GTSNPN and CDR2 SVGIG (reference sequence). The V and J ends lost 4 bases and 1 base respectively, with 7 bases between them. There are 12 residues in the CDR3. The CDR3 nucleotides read TGTGCCTGGAAGAGGGGGAACACTGAAGCTTTCTTT. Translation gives CAWKRGNTEAFF. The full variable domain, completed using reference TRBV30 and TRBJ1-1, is SQTIHQWPATLVQPVGSPLSLECTVEGTSNPNLYWYRQAAGRGLQLLFYSVGIGQISSEVPQNLSASRPQDRQFILSSKKLLLSDSGFYLCAWKRGNTEAFFGQGTRLTVV.

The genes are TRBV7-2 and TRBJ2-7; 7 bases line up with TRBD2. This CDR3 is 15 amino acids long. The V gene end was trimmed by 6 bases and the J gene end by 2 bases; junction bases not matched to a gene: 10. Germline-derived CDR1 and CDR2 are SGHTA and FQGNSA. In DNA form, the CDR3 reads TGTGCCAGCAGGAGACCAAGCGGGGAAGCCTACGAGCAGTACTTC. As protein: CASRRPSGEAYEQYF.

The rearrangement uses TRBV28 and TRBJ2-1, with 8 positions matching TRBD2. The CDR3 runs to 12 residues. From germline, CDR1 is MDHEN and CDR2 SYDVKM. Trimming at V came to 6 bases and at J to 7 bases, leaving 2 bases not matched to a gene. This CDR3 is CASRSGGNEQFF. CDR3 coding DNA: TGTGCCAGCAGGTCGGGGGGGAATGAGCAGTTCTTC.

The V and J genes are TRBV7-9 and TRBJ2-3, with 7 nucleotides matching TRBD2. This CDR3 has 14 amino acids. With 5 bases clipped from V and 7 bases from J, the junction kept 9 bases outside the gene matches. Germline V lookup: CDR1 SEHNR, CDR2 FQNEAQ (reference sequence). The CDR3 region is CASSPLGGTNTQYF. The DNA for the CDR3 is TGTGCCAGCAGCCCACTGGGGGGGACGAATACGCAGTATTTT.

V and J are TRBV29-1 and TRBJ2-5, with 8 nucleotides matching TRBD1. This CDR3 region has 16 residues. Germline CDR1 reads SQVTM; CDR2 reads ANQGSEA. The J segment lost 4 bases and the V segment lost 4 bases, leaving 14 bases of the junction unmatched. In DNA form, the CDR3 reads TGCAGCGTTGGACGGAGGGACAGGATCATCCGAGAGACCCAGTACTTC. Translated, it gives CSVGRRDRIIRETQYF.

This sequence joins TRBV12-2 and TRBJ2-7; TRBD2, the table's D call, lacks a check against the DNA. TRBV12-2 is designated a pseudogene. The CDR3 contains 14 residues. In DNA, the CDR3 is TGTGCAAGTCGCTCTTTGCTAGCGGGGGGCGAGCAGTACTTC. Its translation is CASRSLLAGGEQYF.